The 7 T cell receptor beta chains presented below share a single source sample, sequenced in a study of T cell repertoires in cytomegalovirus infection. The antigens for these receptors are not known. TCRdb recomputed calls from the reads with MiXCR, one row per CDR3 protein. The sample yields roughly 49,000 distinct CDR3 sequences, about a fifth seen once. The material was CD8+ T cells from cultured PBMCs, obtained from culture after CMV antigen stimulation. The receptors shown here come from a human donor in good health (CMV status not recorded). Some clones in this sample may be carry-over from other donors' samples.

The genes are TRBV12-3 or TRBV12-4 and TRBJ2-1, with D perhaps TRBD1 (5 bases). Trimming cost V 5 bases and J 7 bases, with 21 bases left between them. This CDR3 has 16 amino acids. Here the CDR3 DNA reads TGTGCCAGCAGTCCCTTTGGGTGGGGCCGCTTGAATGAGCAGTTCTTC. It codes for CASSPFGWGRLNEQFF.

This clonotype was seen many times. This chain uses TRBV28 with TRBJ2-3; 9 nucleotides line up with TRBD2. This CDR3 region has 14 residues. Germline-derived CDR1 and CDR2 are MDHEN and SYDVKM. V gave up 3 bases and J gave up 6 bases; unmatched junction bases: 4. This CDR3 is CASSFLAGTDTQYF. As DNA, the CDR3 is TGTGCCAGCAGTTTCCTAGCGGGAACTGATACGCAGTATTTT.

In this sample, this clonotype turned up a few times. The gene calls are TRBV7-9 and TRBJ2-7; D gene uncertain. V was trimmed by 1 base and J by 1 base, leaving 14 bases between them. Germline CDR1 and CDR2: SEHNR and FQNEAQ (reference sequence). The CDR3 is 16 residues long. CDR3 DNA sequence: TGTGCCAGCAGCTTAGTAGGAACAGCTTCTTCCTACGAGCAGTACTTC. Protein sequence: CASSLVGTASSYEQYF.

There are a few counts of this clonotype. This chain uses TRBV4-1 with TRBJ1-1; unclear D gene. The CDR3 consists of 12 residues. Looked up from germline, CDR1 is MGHRA and CDR2 is YSYEKL. Trimming pared 4 bases from V and 8 bases from J, leaving 11 bases between. The CDR3 here is CASSPANGEAFF. CDR3 DNA: TGCGCCAGCAGCCCCGCGAACGGGGAAGCTTTCTTT.

This clonotype appeared a few times. The chain employs TRBV19 and TRBJ2-1; 8 bases agree with TRBD1. CDR1 and CDR2 from the germline V gene are LNHDA and SQIVND (reference sequence). This CDR3 is built from 15 residues. The trim removed 5 bases at V and 5 bases at J, leaving 8 bases unmatched. CDR3 DNA: TGTGCCAGTAGTCGCTCAGGGGGCTCGAACAATGAGCAGTTCTTC. Its translation is CASSRSGGSNNEQFF.

The chain combines TRBV6-2 or TRBV6-3 with TRBJ1-2; D perhaps matches TRBD1 (5 bases). The CDR3 totals 14 residues. Germline loops: CDR1 MNHEY, CDR2 SVGEGT. Trimming took off 2 bases at V and 6 bases at J, with 13 bases between the two ends. CDR3 nucleotide sequence: TGTGCCAGCAGTTACAAGGGGCCGGTCGATGGCTACACCTTC. The encoded protein is CASSYKGPVDGYTF.

The V call is TRBV7-6, the J call TRBJ2-7; no clear D gene. V shed 5 bases and J shed 3 bases, with 17 bases lying between them. From germline, CDR1 is SGHVS and CDR2 FNYEAQ. CDR3 length: 15 residues. The CDR3 DNA is TGTGCCAGCAGCCCGACGGCGTCCGCGGTCTACGAGCAGTACTTC. It is translated as CASSPTASAVYEQYF.